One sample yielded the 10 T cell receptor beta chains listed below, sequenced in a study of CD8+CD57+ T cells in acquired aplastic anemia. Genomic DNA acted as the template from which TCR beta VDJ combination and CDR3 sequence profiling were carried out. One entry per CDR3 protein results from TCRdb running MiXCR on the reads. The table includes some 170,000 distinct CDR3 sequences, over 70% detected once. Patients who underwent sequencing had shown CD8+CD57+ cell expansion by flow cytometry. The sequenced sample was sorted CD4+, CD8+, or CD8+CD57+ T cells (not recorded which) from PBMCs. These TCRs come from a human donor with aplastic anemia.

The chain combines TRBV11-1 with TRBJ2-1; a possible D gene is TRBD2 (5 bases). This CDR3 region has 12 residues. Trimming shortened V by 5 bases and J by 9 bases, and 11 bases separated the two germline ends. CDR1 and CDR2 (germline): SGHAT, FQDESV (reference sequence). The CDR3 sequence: CASSPVAGEQFF. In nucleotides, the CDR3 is TGTGCCAGCAGCCCGGTTGCGGGTGAGCAGTTCTTC.

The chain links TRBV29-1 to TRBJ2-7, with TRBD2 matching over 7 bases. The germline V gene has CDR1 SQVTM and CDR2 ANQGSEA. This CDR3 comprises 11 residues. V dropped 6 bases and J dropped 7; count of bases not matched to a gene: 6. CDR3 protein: CSVGTMGEQYF. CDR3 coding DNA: TGCAGCGTGGGGACTATGGGGGAGCAGTACTTC.

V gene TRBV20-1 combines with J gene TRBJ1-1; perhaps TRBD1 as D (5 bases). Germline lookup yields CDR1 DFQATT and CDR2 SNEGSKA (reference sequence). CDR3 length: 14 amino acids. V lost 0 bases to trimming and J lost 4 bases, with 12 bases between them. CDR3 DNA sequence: TGCAGTGCTAGAGATAACTCAGGGACCACTGAAGCTTTCTTT. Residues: CSARDNSGTTEAFF.

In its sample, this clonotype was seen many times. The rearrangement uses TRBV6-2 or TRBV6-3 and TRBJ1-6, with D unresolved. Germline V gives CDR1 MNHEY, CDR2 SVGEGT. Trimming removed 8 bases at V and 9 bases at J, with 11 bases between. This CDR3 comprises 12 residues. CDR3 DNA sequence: TGTGCCAGCCTCAACTGGGGTTCACCCCTCCACTTT. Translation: CASLNWGSPLHF.

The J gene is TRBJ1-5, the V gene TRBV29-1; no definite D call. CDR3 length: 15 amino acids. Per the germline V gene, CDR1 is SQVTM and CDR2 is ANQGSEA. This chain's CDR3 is CRAPDTAYSNQPQHF. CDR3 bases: TGCAGGGCACCCGACACCGCATATAGCAATCAGCCCCAGCATTTT.

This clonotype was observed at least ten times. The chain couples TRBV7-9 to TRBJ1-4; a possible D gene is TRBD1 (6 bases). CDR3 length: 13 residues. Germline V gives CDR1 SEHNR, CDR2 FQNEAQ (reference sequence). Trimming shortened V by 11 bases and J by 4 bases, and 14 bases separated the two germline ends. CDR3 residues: CAGGPDGNEKLFF. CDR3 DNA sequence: TGTGCCGGGGGCCCAGACGGTAATGAAAAACTGTTTTTT.

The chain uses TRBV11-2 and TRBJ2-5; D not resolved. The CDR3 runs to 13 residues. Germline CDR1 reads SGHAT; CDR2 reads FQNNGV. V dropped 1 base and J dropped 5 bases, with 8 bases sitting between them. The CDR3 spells CASSLGAIETQYF. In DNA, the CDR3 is TGTGCCAGCAGCTTAGGGGCCATCGAGACCCAGTACTTC. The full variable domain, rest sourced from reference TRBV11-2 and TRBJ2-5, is EAGVAQSPRYKIIEKRQSVAFWCNPISGHATLYWYQQILGQGPKLLIQFQNNGVVDDSQLPKDRFSAERLKGVDSTLKIQPAKLEDSAVYLCASSLGAIETQYFGPGTRLLVL.

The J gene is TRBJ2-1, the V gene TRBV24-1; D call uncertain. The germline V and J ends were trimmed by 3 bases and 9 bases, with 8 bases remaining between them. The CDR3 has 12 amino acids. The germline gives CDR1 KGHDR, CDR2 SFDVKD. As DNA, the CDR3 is TGTGCCACCAGTGATCAGGTGGGTGAGCAGTTCTTC. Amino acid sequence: CATSDQVGEQFF.

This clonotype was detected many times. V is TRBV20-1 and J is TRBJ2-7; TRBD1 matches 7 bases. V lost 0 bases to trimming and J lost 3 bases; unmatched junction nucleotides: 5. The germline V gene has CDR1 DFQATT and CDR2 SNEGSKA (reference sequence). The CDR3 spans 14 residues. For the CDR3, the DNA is TGCAGTGCTAGAGATCCGGGGACAGACTACGAGCAGTACGTC. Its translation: CSARDPGTDYEQYV.

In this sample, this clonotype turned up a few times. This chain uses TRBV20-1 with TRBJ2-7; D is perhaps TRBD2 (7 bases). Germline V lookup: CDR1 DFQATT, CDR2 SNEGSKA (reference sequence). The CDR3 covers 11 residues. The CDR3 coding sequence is TGCAGCGTTAGGGGGGGCTACGAGCAGTACTTC. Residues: CSVRGGYEQYF.